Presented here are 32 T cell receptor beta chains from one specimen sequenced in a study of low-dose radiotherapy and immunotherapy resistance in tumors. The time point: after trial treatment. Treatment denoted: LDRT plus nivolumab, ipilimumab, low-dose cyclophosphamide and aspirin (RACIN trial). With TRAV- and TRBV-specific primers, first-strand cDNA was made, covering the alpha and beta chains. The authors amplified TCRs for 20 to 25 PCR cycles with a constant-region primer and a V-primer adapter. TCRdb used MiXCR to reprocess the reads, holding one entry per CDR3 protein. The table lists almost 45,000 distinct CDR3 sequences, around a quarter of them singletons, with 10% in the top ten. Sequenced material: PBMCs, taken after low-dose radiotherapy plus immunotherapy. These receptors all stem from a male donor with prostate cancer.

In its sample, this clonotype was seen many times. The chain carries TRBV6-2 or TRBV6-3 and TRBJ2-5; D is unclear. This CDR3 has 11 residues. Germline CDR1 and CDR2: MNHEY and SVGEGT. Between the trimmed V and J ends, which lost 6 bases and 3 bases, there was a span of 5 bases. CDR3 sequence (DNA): TGTGCCAGCAGCTTGAAAGAGACCCAGTACTTC. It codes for CASSLKETQYF.

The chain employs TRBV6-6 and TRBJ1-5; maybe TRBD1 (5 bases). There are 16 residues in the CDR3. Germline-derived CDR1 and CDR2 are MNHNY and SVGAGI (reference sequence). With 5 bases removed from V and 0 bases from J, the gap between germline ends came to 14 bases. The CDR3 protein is CASSKLEGYSNQPQHF. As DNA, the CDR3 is TGTGCCAGCAGTAAACTCGAGGGGTATAGCAATCAGCCCCAGCATTTT.

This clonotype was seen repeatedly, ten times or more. CDR3 amino acids: CSARDPRGINYGYTF. In DNA, the CDR3 is TGCAGTGCTAGAGATCCAAGGGGAATTAACTATGGCTACACCTTC. The chain links TRBV20-1 to TRBJ1-2, with a possible D match to TRBD1 (5 bases). The length of the CDR3 is 15 residues. The germline CDR1 and CDR2 sequences are DFQATT and SNEGSKA (reference sequence). Trimming shortened V by 0 bases and J by 1 base, and 12 bases separated the two germline ends.

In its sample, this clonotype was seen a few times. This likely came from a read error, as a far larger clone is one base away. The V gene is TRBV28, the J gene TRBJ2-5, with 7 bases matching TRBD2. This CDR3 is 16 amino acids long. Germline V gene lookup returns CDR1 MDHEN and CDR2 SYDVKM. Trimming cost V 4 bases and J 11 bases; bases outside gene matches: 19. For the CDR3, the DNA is TGTGCCAGCAGTTCACAAGACCTGGGAGGGCACAATGAGCAGTACTTC. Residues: CASSSQDLGGHNEQYF.

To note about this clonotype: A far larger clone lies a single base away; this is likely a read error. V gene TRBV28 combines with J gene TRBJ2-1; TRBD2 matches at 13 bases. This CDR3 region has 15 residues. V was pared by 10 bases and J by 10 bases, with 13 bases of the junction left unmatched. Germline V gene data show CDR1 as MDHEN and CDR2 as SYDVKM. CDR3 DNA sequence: TGTGCCACCCTCGCCGGACTAGCGGGAGAATACGAGCAGTTCTTC. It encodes CATLAGLAGEYEQFF.

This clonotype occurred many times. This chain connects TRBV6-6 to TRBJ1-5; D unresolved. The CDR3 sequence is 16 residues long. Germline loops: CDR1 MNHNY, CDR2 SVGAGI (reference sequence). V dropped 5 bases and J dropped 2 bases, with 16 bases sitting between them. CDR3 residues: CASSTSTFSGNQPQHF. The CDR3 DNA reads TGTGCCAGCAGTACATCCACCTTTTCGGGCAATCAGCCCCAGCATTTT.

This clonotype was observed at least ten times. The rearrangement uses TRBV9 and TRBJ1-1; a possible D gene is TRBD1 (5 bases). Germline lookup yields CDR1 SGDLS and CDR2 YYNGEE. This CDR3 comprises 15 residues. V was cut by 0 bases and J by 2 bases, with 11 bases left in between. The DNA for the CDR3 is TGTGCCAGCAGCGTAGAGGGGCAACGAAACACTGAAGCTTTCTTT. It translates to CASSVEGQRNTEAFF.

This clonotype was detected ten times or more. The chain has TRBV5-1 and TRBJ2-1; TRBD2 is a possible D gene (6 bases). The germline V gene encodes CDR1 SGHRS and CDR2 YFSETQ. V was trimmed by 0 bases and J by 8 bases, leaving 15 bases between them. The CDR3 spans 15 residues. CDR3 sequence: CASSLAGGNRDEQFF. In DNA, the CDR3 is TGCGCCAGCAGCTTGGCTGGGGGGAATCGTGATGAGCAGTTCTTC.

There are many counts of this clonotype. The CDR3 nucleotides read TGCGCCAGCAGCTTGAATTCGGGGGTCACCGGGGAGCTGTTTTTT. This sequence encodes CASSLNSGVTGELFF. V gene TRBV5-1 combines with J gene TRBJ2-2; a possible D gene is TRBD2 (6 bases). V lost 1 base and J lost 4, with 11 bases in between. Germline CDR1 is SGHRS and CDR2 is YFSETQ. The CDR3 is made up of 15 amino acids. Combining the CDR3 with reference TRBV5-1 and TRBJ2-2 gives the whole variable domain KAGVTQTPRYLIKTRGQQVTLSCSPISGHRSVSWYQQTPGQGLQFLFEYFSETQRNKGNFPGRFSGRQFSNSRSEMNVSTLELGDSALYLCASSLNSGVTGELFFGEGSRLTVL.

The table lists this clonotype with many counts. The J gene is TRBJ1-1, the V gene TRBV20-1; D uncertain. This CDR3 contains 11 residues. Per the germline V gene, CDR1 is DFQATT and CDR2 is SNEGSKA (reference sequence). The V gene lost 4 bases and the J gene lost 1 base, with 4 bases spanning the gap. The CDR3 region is CSATRNTEAFF. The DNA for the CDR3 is TGCAGTGCTACACGGAACACTGAAGCTTTCTTT.

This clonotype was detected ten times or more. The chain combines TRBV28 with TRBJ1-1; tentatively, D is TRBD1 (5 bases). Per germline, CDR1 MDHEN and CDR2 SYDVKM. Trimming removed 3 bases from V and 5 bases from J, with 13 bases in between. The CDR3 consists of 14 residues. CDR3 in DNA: TGTGCCAGCAGTTTCGCGGGGGGAGGGACTGAAGCTTTCTTT. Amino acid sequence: CASSFAGGGTEAFF.

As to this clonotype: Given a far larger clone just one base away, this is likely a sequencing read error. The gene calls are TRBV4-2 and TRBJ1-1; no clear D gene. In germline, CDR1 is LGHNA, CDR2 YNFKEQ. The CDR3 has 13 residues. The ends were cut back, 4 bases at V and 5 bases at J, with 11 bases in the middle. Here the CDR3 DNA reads TGTGCCAGCAGCCTTGGCTGGGGTACTGAAGCTTTCTTT. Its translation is CASSLGWGTEAFF.

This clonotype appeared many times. This chain's CDR3 is CASSGQGAPGTEAFF. DNA of the CDR3: TGCGCCAGCAGCGGACAGGGGGCGCCTGGCACTGAAGCTTTCTTT. The chain is built from TRBV5-1 and TRBJ1-1; TRBD1 agrees at 11 bases. Germline V lookup: CDR1 SGHRS, CDR2 YFSETQ. The CDR3 has 15 residues. Losses at the gene ends were 4 bases for V and 4 bases for J; bases not matched to a gene: 6.

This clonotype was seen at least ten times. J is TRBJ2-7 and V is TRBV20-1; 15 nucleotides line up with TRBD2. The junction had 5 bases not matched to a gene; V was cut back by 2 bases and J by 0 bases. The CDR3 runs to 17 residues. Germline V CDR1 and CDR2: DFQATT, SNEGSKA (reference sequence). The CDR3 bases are TGCAGTGCTAGACCCGGGACTAGCGGGGGGAGCTCCTACGAGCAGTACTTC. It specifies CSARPGTSGGSSYEQYF.

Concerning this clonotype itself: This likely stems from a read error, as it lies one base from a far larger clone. The CDR3 DNA is TGTGCCAGCAGTCCACGGGACAGGGTCCTTGGGGAGCAGTTCTTC. It specifies CASSPRDRVLGEQFF. The chain recombines TRBV6-8 with TRBJ2-1; 9 bases line up with TRBD1. The ends lost 5 bases at V and 10 bases at J; junction bases unmatched: 12. Looked up from germline, CDR1 is MNHGY and CDR2 is SAAAGT. This CDR3 has 15 residues.

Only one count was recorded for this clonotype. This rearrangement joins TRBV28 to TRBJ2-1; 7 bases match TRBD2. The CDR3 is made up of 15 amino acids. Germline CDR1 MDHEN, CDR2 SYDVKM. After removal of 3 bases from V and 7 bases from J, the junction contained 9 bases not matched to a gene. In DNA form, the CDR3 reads TGTGCCAGCAGTTTCGTCGAACTCGGGAGGAATGAGCAGTTCTTC. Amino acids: CASSFVELGRNEQFF.

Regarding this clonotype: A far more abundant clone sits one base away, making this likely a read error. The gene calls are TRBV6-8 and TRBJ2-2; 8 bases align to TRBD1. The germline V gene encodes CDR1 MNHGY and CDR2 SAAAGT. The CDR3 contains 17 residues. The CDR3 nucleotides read TGTGCCAGCAGCGTTAGGTCAGGGGGCGCGAACACCAGGGAGCTGTTTTTT. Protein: CASSVRSGGANTRELFF.

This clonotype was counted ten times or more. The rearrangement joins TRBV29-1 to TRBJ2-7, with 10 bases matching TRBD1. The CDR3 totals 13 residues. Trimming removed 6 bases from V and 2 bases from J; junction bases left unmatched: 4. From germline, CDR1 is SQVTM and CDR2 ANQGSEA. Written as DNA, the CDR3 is TGCAGCGTCCGGACAGGGGGTACCTACGAGCAGTACTTC. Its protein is CSVRTGGTYEQYF.

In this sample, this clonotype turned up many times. CDR3: CASSGGGQGTYEQYF. The CDR3 bases are TGTGCCAGCAGTGGCGGAGGGCAGGGCACCTACGAGCAGTACTTC. The genes are TRBV12-3 or TRBV12-4 and TRBJ2-7; D might be TRBD2 (6 bases). Between the trimmed V and J ends, which lost 5 bases and 2 bases, there was a span of 16 bases. The CDR3 covers 15 residues.

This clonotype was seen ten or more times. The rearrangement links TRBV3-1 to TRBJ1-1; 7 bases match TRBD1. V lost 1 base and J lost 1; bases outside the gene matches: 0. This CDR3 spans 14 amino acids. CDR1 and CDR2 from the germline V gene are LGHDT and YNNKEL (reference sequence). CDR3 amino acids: CASSQGTGNTEAFF. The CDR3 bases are TGTGCCAGCAGCCAAGGGACAGGGAACACTGAAGCTTTCTTT.

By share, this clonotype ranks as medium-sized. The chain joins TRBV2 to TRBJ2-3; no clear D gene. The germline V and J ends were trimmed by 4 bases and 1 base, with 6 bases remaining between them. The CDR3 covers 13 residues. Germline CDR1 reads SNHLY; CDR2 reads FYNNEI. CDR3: CASSAGGTDTQYF. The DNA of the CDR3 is TGTGCCAGCAGTGCTGGGGGCACAGATACGCAGTATTTT.

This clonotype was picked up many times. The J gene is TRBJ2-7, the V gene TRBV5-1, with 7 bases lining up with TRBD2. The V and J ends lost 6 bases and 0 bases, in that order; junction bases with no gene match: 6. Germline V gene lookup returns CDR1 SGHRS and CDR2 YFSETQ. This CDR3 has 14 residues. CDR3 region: CASTSAGSSYEQYF. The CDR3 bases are TGCGCCAGCACATCAGCGGGGAGCTCCTACGAGCAGTACTTC.

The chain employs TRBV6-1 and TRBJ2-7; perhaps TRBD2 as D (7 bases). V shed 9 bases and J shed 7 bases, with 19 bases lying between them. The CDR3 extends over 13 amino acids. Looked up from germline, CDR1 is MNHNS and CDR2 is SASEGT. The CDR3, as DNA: TGTGCCAGTTTGATTGGGGGGGCGAGGGAGCAGTACTTC. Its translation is CASLIGGAREQYF.

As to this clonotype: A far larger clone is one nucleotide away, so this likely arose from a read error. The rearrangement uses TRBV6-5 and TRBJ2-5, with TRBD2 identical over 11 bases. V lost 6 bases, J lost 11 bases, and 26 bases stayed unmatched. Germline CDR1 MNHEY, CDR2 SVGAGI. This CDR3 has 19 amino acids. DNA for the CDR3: TGTGCCAGCAGAATAGGAGCTAGCGGGGGGCTTAGCTCCTACAATGAGCAGTACTTC. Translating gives CASRIGASGGLSSYNEQYF.

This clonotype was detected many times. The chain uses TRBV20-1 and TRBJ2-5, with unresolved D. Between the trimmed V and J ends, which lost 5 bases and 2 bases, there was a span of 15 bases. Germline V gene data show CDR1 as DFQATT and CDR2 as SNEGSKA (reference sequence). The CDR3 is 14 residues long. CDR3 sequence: CSAAPPLGQETQYF. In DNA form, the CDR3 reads TGCAGTGCTGCCCCCCCGTTGGGGCAAGAGACCCAGTACTTC.

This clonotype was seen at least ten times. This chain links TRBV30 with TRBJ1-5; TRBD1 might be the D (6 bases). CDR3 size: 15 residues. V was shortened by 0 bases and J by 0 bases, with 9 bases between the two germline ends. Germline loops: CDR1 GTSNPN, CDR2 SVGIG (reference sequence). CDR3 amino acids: CAWSVRGHSNQPQHF. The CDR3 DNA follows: TGTGCCTGGAGTGTACGGGGACATAGCAATCAGCCCCAGCATTTT.

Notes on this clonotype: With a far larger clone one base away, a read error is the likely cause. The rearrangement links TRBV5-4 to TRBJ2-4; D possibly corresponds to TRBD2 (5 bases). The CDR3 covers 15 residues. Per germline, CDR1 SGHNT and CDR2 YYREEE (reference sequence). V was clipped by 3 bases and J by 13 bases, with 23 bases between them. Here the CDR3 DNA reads TGTGCCAGCAGCTCCCGCGCGGGCTCCTACAATGAGCAGTACTTC. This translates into CASSSRAGSYNEQYF. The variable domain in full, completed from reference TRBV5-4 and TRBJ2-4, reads ETGVTQSPTHLIKTRGQQVTLRCSSQSGHNTVSWYQQALGQGPQFIFQYYREEENGRGNFPPRFSGLQFPNYSSELNVNALELDDSALYLCASSSRAGSYNEQYFGAGTRLSVL.

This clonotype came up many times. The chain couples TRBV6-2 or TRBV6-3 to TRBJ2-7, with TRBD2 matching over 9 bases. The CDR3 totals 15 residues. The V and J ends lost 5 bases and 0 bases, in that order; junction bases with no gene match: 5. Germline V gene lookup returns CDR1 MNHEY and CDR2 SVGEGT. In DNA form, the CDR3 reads TGTGCCAGCAGTCGAAGCGGGAGGAGCTCCTACGAGCAGTACTTC. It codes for CASSRSGRSSYEQYF.

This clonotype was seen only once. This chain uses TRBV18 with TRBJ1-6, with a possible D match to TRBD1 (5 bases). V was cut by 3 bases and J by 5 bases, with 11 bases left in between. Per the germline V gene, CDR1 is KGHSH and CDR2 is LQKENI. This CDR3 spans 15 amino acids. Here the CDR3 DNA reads TGTGCCAGCTCACCGGACGTAGGGGATAATTCACCCCTCCACTTT. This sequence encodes CASSPDVGDNSPLHF.

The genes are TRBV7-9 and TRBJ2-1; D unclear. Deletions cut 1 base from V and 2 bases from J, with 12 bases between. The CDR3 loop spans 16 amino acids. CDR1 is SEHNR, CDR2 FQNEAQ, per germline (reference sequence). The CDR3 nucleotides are TGTGCCAGCAGCTTAGTTGGGGTAACCCCCTACAATGAGCAGTTCTTC. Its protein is CASSLVGVTPYNEQFF.

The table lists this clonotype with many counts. In DNA form, the CDR3 reads TGTGCCAGCTCACCAAACGTGGACAGGGGTAATGGCTACACCTTC. It encodes CASSPNVDRGNGYTF. This chain connects TRBV18 to TRBJ1-2; 9 bases agree with TRBD1. This CDR3 has 15 amino acids. The trim removed 2 bases at V and 6 bases at J, leaving 7 bases unmatched. Per germline, CDR1 KGHSH and CDR2 LQKENI.

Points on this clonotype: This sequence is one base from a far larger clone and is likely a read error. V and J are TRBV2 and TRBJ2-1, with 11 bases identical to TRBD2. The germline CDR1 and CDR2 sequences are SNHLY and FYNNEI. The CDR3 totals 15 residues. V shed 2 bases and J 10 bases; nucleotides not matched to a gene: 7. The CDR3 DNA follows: TGTGCCAGCAGTGAAAAACTAGCGGGAGCCCCCGAGCAGTTCTTC. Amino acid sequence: CASSEKLAGAPEQFF.